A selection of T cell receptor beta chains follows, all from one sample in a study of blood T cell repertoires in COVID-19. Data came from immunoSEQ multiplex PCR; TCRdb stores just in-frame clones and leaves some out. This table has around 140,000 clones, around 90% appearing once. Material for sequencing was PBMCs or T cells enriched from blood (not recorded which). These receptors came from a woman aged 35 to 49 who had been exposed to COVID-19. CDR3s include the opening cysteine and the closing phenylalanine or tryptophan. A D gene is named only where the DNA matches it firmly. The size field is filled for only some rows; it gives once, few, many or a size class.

CDR3: CASSFRGGTEAFF
DNA: TGTGCCAGCAGCTTCCGGGGGGGGACTGAAGCTTTCTTT
D: NA
V: TRBV7-8
size: NA
J: TRBJ1-1

CDR3: CASSLAGGHNEQFF
DNA: TGTGCCAGCAGCCTAGCGGGGGGGCATAATGAGCAGTTCTTC
D: TRBD2
V: TRBV3-1/TRBV3-2
size: NA
J: TRBJ2-1

CDR3: CASSSFYAGTEAFF
DNA: TGTGCCAGCAGCTCTTTTTATGCGGGAACTGAAGCTTTCTTT
D: NA
V: TRBV11-2
size: NA
J: TRBJ1-1

CDR3: CASSLTTQAAEAFF
DNA: TGTGCCAGCAGCCTCACAACCCAAGCGGCTGAAGCTTTCTTT
D: NA
V: TRBV7-9
size: once
J: TRBJ1-1

CDR3: CASSYAGGHYGYTF
DNA: TGTGCCAGCAGTTACGCAGGGGGCCACTATGGCTACACCTTC
D: TRBD1
V: TRBV6-2/TRBV6-3
size: NA
J: TRBJ1-2

CDR3: CASSSAGSSGRPNTQYF
DNA: TGCGCCAGCAGCTCCGCCGGGAGTAGCGGGAGGCCCAATACGCAGTATTTT
D: TRBD2
V: TRBV5-1
size: NA
J: TRBJ2-3

CDR3: CASSEQGVEQYF
DNA: TGTGCCAGCAGTGAACAGGGGGTCGAGCAGTACTTC
D: TRBD1
V: TRBV6-1
size: NA
J: TRBJ2-7

CDR3: CASSLIAVQETQYF
DNA: TGTGCCAGCAGCTTAATAGCGGTCCAAGAGACCCAGTACTTC
D: NA
V: TRBV7-9
size: NA
J: TRBJ2-5

CDR3: CASGPGNTEAFF
DNA: TGTGCCAGTGGCCCAGGGAACACTGAAGCTTTCTTT
D: NA
V: TRBV7-9
size: NA
J: TRBJ1-1

CDR3: CASSLGVSEKLFF
DNA: TGTGCCAGCAGCTTAGGCGTGAGTGAAAAACTGTTTTTT
D: NA
V: TRBV13
size: NA
J: TRBJ1-4

CDR3: CASSLAPVDYGYTF
DNA: TGTGCCAGCAGCTTAGCCCCAGTTGACTATGGCTACACCTTC
D: NA
V: TRBV11-2
size: NA
J: TRBJ1-2

CDR3: CAIRSGENTGELFF
DNA: TGTGCCATTAGGTCAGGGGAGAACACCGGGGAGCTGTTTTTT
D: NA
V: TRBV27
size: NA
J: TRBJ2-2

CDR3: CASTAWGSSNQPQHF
DNA: TGTGCCAGTACCGCGTGGGGCTCCTCAAATCAGCCCCAGCATTTT
D: NA
V: TRBV19
size: NA
J: TRBJ1-5

CDR3: CASSPPSPLAVQDTQYF
DNA: TGCGCCAGCAGTCCACCCTCCCCACTAGCGGTACAGGATACGCAGTATTTT
D: TRBD2
V: TRBV5-1
size: NA
J: TRBJ2-3

CDR3: CASSALTEFNTEAFF
DNA: TGTGCCAGCAGCGCCTTGACAGAGTTTAACACTGAAGCTTTCTTT
D: NA
V: TRBV9
size: NA
J: TRBJ1-1

CDR3: CASSVAGSPLHF
DNA: TGTGCCAGCAGCGTAGCAGGGTCACCCCTCCACTTT
D: NA
V: TRBV9
size: NA
J: TRBJ1-6

CDR3: CASSPPGLAIEQFF
DNA: TGTGCCAGCAGTCCCCCGGGACTAGCGATTGAGCAGTTCTTC
D: TRBD2
V: TRBV7-9
size: few
J: TRBJ2-1

CDR3: CASSLKRGHTATNEKLFF
DNA: TGTGCCAGCAGCTTAAAGAGGGGACACACGGCAACTAATGAAAAACTGTTTTTT
D: NA
V: TRBV7-9
size: NA
J: TRBJ1-4

CDR3: CAISETLAGFSTDTQYF
DNA: TGTGCCATCAGTGAGACTCTAGCGGGCTTTAGCACAGATACGCAGTATTTT
D: TRBD2
V: TRBV10-3
size: NA
J: TRBJ2-3

CDR3: CASSLLSGSYEQYF
DNA: TGTGCCAGCAGCTTACTTAGTGGCTCCTACGAGCAGTACTTC
D: NA
V: TRBV5-5
size: NA
J: TRBJ2-7

CDR3: CASSPAGAGEKLFF
DNA: TGCGCCAGCAGCCCCGCTGGGGCAGGGGAAAAACTGTTTTTT
D: NA
V: TRBV4-3
size: NA
J: TRBJ1-4

CDR3: CASSRTGPGANVLTF
DNA: TGCGCCAGCAGCCGGACAGGGCCCGGGGCCAACGTCCTGACTTTC
D: TRBD1
V: TRBV5-1
size: NA
J: TRBJ2-6

CDR3: CSASHLTSGYEQYF
DNA: TGCAGTGCTAGTCATTTAACCTCGGGCTACGAGCAGTACTTC
D: NA
V: TRBV20-1
size: once
J: TRBJ2-7

CDR3: CATWTGSGEAFF
DNA: TGTGCCACCTGGACAGGGAGTGGTGAAGCTTTCTTT
D: TRBD1
V: TRBV7-6
size: NA
J: TRBJ1-1

CDR3: CASSFSVNTEAFF
DNA: TGTGCCAGCAGTTTTTCCGTGAACACTGAAGCTTTCTTT
D: NA
V: TRBV28
size: few
J: TRBJ1-1

CDR3: CASSLRQGVSYNEQFF
DNA: TGTGCCAGCAGCTTGAGACAGGGTGTTAGCTACAATGAGCAGTTCTTC
D: TRBD1
V: TRBV11-2
size: NA
J: TRBJ2-1

CDR3: CASGKTGSDEQYF
DNA: TGTGCCAGCGGCAAGACAGGGTCTGACGAGCAGTACTTC
D: TRBD1
V: TRBV11-3
size: NA
J: TRBJ2-7

CDR3: CASSRSGTVVNTEAFF
DNA: TGCGCCAGCAGCCGCTCCGGGACAGTGGTCAACACTGAAGCTTTCTTT
D: TRBD1
V: TRBV4-1
size: few
J: TRBJ1-1

CDR3: CASSESTGGRDEQFF
DNA: TGCGCCAGCAGTGAGTCCACAGGGGGAAGGGATGAGCAGTTCTTC
D: TRBD1
V: TRBV10-1
size: NA
J: TRBJ2-1

CDR3: CASSLTWGGTEAFF
DNA: TGTGCCAGCAGCCTTACGTGGGGGGGCACTGAAGCTTTCTTT
D: NA
V: TRBV7-8
size: NA
J: TRBJ1-1

CDR3: CASSSSGGGGDTQYF
DNA: TGTGCCAGCAGCTCTAGCGGGGGGGGCGGAGATACGCAGTATTTT
D: TRBD2
V: TRBV5-6
size: NA
J: TRBJ2-3

CDR3: CASSQVSNYNSPLHF
DNA: TGTGCCAGCAGCCAAGTGAGCAACTATAATTCACCCCTCCACTTT
D: NA
V: TRBV3-1/TRBV3-2
size: NA
J: TRBJ1-6